This entry lists 2 T cell receptor beta chains sequenced from one sample in a study of T cell repertoires in cytomegalovirus infection. Their cognate antigens are unknown. In TCRdb, the reads were re-called with MiXCR into one record per CDR3 protein. Of about 700,000 distinct CDR3 sequences listed, approximately 33% were seen once; the top ten hold about 20%. The material was cultured PBMCs, obtained from culture after CMV antigen stimulation. Source of these receptors: a human donor in good health (CMV status not recorded). Some clones in this sample may be carry-over from other donors' samples.

This clonotype has a count of ten or more. The rearrangement uses TRBV6-2 or TRBV6-3 and TRBJ2-5, with TRBD2 as a possible D gene (6 bases). The germline CDR1 and CDR2 sequences are MNHEY and SVGEGT. Trimming removed 1 base from V and 5 bases from J, with 11 bases in between. The CDR3 contains 14 residues. CDR3 protein: CASSYWRGAETQYF. CDR3 nucleotide sequence: TGTGCCAGCAGTTACTGGCGGGGCGCGGAGACCCAGTACTTC.

The V gene is TRBV4-1, the J gene TRBJ2-3, with 7 positions matching TRBD2. Unmatched junction bases numbered 13, after V lost 4 bases and J lost 6 bases. This CDR3 comprises 16 residues. Germline V gene lookup returns CDR1 MGHRA and CDR2 YSYEKL. CDR3: CASSPLWRERVDTQYF. For the CDR3, the DNA is TGCGCCAGCAGCCCTCTCTGGCGGGAGAGGGTGGATACGCAGTATTTT.